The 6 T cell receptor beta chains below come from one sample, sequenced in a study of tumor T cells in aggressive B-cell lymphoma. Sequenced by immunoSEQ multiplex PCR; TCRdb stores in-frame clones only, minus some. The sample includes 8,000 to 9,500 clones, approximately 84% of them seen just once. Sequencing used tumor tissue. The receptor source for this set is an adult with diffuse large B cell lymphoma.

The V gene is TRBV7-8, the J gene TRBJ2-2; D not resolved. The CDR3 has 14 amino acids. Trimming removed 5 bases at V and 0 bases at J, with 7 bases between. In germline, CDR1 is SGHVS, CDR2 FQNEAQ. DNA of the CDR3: TGTGCCAGCAGCACCGCTACGAACACCGGGGAGCTGTTTTTT. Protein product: CASSTATNTGELFF. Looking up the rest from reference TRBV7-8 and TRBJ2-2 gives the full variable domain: GAGVSQSPRYKVAKRGQDVALRCDPISGHVSLFWYQQALGQGPEFLTYFQNEAQLDKSGLPSDRFFAERPEGSVSTLKIQRTQQEDSAVYLCASSTATNTGELFFGEGSRLTVL.

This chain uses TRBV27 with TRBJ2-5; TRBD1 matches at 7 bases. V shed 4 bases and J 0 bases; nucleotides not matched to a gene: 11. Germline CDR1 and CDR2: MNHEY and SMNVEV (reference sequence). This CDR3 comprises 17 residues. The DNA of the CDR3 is TGTGCCAGCAGTTGGCTCCCGGGACAGCATTACCAAGAGACCCAGTACTTC. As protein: CASSWLPGQHYQETQYF.

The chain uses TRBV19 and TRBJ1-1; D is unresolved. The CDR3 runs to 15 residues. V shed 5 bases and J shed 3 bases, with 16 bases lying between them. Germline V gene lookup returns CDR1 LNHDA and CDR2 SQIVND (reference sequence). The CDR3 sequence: CASSPSQLRDTEAFF. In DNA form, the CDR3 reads TGTGCCAGTAGTCCGTCCCAACTTAGAGACACTGAAGCTTTCTTT.

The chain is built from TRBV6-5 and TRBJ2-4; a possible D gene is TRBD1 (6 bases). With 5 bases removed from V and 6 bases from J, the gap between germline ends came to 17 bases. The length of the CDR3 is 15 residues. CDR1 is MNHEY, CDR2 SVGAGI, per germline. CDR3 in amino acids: CASSTAPGEGNIQYF. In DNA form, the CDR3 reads TGTGCCAGCAGTACCGCCCCAGGGGAAGGAAACATTCAGTACTTC.

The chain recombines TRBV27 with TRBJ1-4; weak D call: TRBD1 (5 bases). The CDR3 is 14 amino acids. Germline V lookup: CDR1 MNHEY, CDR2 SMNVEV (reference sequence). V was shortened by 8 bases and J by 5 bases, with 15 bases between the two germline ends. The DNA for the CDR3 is TGTGCCAGCGCGGGGACGGCTACAAATGAAAAACTGTTTTTT. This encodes CASAGTATNEKLFF.

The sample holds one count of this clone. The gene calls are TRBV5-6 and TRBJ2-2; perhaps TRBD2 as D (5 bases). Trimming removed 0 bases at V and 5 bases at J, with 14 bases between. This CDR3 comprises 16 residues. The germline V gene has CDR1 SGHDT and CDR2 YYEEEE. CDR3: CASSLVEEARTGELFF. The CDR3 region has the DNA TGTGCCAGCAGCTTGGTAGAGGAGGCTAGGACCGGGGAGCTGTTTTTT.